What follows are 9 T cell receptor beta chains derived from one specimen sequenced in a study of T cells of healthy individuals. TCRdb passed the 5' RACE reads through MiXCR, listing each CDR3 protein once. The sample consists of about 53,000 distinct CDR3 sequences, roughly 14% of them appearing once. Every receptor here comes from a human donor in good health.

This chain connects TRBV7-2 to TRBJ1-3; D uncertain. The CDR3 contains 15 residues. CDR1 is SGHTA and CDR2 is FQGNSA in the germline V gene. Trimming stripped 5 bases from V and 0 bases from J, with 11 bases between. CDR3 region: CASSPDPNSGNTIYF. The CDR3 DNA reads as TGTGCCAGCAGCCCTGACCCTAACTCTGGAAACACCATATATTTT.

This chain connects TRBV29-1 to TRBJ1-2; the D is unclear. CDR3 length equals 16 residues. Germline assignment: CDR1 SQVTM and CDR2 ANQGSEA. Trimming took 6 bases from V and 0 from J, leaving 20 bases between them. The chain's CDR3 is CSVPASASISNYGYTF. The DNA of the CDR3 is TGCAGCGTCCCGGCTTCGGCCTCGATATCTAACTATGGCTACACCTTC.

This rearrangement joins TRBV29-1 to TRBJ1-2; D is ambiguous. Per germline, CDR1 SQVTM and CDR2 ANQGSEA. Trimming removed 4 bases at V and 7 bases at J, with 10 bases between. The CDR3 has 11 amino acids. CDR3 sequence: CSVVAQVGYTF. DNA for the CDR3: TGCAGCGTTGTAGCCCAGGTTGGCTACACCTTC.

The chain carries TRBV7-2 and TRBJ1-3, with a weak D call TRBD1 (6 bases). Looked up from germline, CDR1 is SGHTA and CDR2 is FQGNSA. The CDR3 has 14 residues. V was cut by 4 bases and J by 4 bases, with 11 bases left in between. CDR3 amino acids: CASSYLGAGNTIYF. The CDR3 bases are TGTGCCAGCAGCTACCTGGGGGCCGGAAACACCATATATTTT.

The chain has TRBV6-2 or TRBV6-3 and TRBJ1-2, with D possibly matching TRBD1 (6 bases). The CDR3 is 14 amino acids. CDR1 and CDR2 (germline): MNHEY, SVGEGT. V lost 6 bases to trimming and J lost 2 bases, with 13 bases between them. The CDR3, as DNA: TGTGCCAGCAGCGAAGGACAGATCAACTATGGCTACACCTTC. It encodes CASSEGQINYGYTF.

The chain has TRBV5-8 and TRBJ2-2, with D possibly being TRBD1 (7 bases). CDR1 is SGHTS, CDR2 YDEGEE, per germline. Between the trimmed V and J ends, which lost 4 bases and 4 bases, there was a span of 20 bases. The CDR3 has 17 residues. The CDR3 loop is CASSPFWAGGITGELFF. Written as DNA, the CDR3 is TGTGCCAGCAGCCCCTTTTGGGCAGGGGGGATCACCGGGGAGCTGTTTTTT. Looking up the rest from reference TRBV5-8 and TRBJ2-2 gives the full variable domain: EAGVTQSPTHLIKTRGQQATLRCSPISGHTSVYWYQQALGLGLQFLLWYDEGEERNRGNFPPRFSGRQFPNYSSELNVNALELEDSALYLCASSPFWAGGITGELFFGEGSRLTVL.

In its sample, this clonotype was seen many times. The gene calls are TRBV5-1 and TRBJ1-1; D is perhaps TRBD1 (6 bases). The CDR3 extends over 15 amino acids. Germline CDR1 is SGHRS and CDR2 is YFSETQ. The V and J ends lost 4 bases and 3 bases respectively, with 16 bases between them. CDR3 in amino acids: CASSGGAGDDTEAFF. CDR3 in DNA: TGCGCCAGCAGCGGGGGCGCGGGGGATGACACTGAAGCTTTCTTT.

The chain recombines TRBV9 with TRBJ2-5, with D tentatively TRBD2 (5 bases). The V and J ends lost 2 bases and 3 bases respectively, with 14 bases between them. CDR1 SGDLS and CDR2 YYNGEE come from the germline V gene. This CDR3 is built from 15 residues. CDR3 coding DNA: TGTGCCAGCAGCGTGGCGGGTTTGCTCGAAGAGACCCAGTACTTC. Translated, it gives CASSVAGLLEETQYF.

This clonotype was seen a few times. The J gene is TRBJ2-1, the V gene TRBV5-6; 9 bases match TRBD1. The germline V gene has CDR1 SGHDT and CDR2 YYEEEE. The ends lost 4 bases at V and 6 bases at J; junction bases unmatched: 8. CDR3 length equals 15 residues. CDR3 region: CASSRPGQGGNEQFF. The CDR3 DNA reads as TGTGCCAGCAGCCGACCGGGACAGGGAGGCAATGAGCAGTTCTTC.